The 2 T cell receptor beta chains reported below all come from one sample, sequenced in a study of T-cell reconstitution after alpha-beta-depleted transplantation in children. For TCRbeta, the library was prepared with unique molecular identifiers. TCRdb redid the calling of the PCR reads with MiXCR, one entry per CDR3 protein. This sample has about 980,000 distinct CDR3 sequences, with about 29% found just once. The starting material was PBMCs, mostly from graft donor cells, obtained 360 days after TCRalphabeta/CD19-depleted stem cell transplant. These receptors originate from a boy under two years old who had a stem cell transplant for SCID, so the T cells may come from the graft donor.

CDR3 bases: TGCAGTGCTAAACCACAGTCGGGATATGGCTACACCTTC. Amino acids: CSAKPQSGYGYTF. The chain is built from TRBV20-1 and TRBJ1-2; D is ambiguous. The CDR3 runs 13 residues. V dropped 4 bases and J dropped 5 bases, with 14 bases sitting between them. CDR1 and CDR2 from the germline V gene are DFQATT and SNEGSKA (reference sequence).

This clonotype was counted many times. The rearrangement joins TRBV4-2 to TRBJ2-1; 7 bases map to TRBD2. The CDR3 covers 16 residues. In germline, CDR1 is LGHNA, CDR2 YNFKEQ. V lost 4 bases to trimming and J lost 4 bases; unmatched junction nucleotides: 10. The CDR3, as DNA: TGTGCCAGCAGCCGACTAGCCAACCGACAATACAATGAGCAGTTCTTC. It translates to CASSRLANRQYNEQFF.